The 30 T cell receptor beta chains given below trace back to one sample, sequenced in a study of CD8+CD57+ T cells in acquired aplastic anemia listed by TCRdb under 2018. The sequencing machine was an Illumina HiSeq 2000. Genomic DNA was used as template for profiling of TCR beta VDJ combinations and CDR3 sequences. In TCRdb, the public reads were trimmed at Q25 with fastp and aligned with MiXCR, with productive beta chains retained. A single entry per CDR3 protein holds the most common genes and DNA from its merged rows. In all, the sample holds 350,000 to 450,000 distinct CDR3 sequences, and 65% to 80% of those were seen once. The ten largest clones add up to around 4% of the sample. The sample taken for sequencing was sorted CD4+, CD8+, or CD8+CD57+ T cells (not recorded which) from PBMCs. These receptors were collected from a human donor in good health, serving as a control.

As concerns this clonotype: The junction departs from the called germline gene at one end, perhaps through a read error. The chain joins TRBV7-2 to TRBJ1-1; a weak D match, TRBD1 (6 bases). The CDR3 covers 14 residues. Germline CDR1 reads SGHTA; CDR2 reads FQGNSA. CDR3 in amino acids: CASSRDTGNTEAYF. In DNA form, the CDR3 reads TGTGCCAGCAGCCGAGACACAGGGAACACTGAAGCCTACTTT.

This rearrangement joins TRBV29-1 to TRBJ1-4; 7 nucleotides line up with TRBD1. This CDR3 has 14 amino acids. Germline assignment: CDR1 SQVTM and CDR2 ANQGSEA. With 4 bases clipped from V and 4 bases from J, the junction kept 6 bases outside the gene matches. This CDR3 reads CSVAGGQGNEKLFF. The DNA for the CDR3 is TGCAGCGTTGCAGGGGGGCAGGGTAATGAAAAACTGTTTTTT.

On this clonotype itself: A read error may produce the germline difference seen at one junction end. The V and J genes are TRBV20-1 and TRBJ2-3, with 10 bases fitting TRBD1. The CDR3 length is 12 residues. The germline V gene has CDR1 DFQATT and CDR2 SNEGSKA (reference sequence). The CDR3 DNA sequence: TGCAGTACTTACGGACAGGGGGATACGGAGTATTTT. Translated: CSTYGQGDTEYF.

With regard to this clonotype: The DNA is left out, because the CDR3 cannot be placed on it with certainty; the CDR3 is given as TCRdb lists it. The chain's CDR3 is CASSSSFRDIAQKYF. V usage is TRBV5-1 and J usage is TRBJ2-7; the listed D gene, TRBD1, was not tested against the DNA. The germline V gene encodes CDR1 SGHRS and CDR2 YFSETQ. A total of 15 residues make up the CDR3, ends included.

Note on this clonotype: Mismatch with germline at one junction end may stem from a read error. The genes are TRBV9 and TRBJ1-6; a possible D gene is TRBD1 (6 bases). The germline V gene has CDR1 SGDLS and CDR2 YYNGEE. The CDR3 length is 14 residues. DNA of the CDR3: TGTGCCAGCAGCGTAACCAGGGGCTTGGGGACGCAGTACTTT. This codes for CASSVTRGLGTQYF. The whole variable domain, remainder taken from reference TRBV9 and TRBJ1-6, is DSGVTQTPKHLITATGQRVTLRCSPRSGDLSVYWYQQSLDQGLQFLIQYYNGEERAKGNILERFSAQQFPDLHSELNLSSLELGDSALYFCASSVTRGLGTQYFGNGTRLTVT.

On this clonotype: Given the absence of the conserved phenylalanine or tryptophan at the CDR3 end, a read error is likely. Because the CDR3's place on the DNA is in doubt, the DNA is left out and the CDR3 is given as listed by TCRdb. The CDR3 spells CASNWGGNQPQHLGD. The chain employs TRBV2 and TRBJ1-6; the table names TRBD1, a call not compared with the DNA. Counting both end residues, the CDR3 totals 15 amino acids. Germline V gives CDR1 SNHLY, CDR2 FYNNEI.

This clonotype was observed many times. The CDR3 loop reads CASSLSREQTQYF. The CDR3 DNA is TGCGCCAGCAGCTTATCCCGGGAGCAAACGCAGTATTTT. V usage is TRBV5-1 and J usage is TRBJ2-3, with D tentatively TRBD2 (6 bases). Germline loops: CDR1 SGHRS, CDR2 YFSETQ. The CDR3 totals 13 residues. V was trimmed by 2 bases and J by 9 bases, leaving 13 bases between them.

The rearrangement links TRBV10-3 to TRBJ2-5, with TRBD1 as a possible D gene (6 bases). Germline values: CDR1 ENHRY, CDR2 SYGVKD. The CDR3 length is 17 residues. V shed 6 bases and J shed 1 base, with 21 bases lying between them. CDR3: CAIRGPSSRGGQETQYF. CDR3 sequence (DNA): TGTGCCATCAGAGGGCCGTCATCTAGAGGGGGCCAAGAGACCCAGTACTTC.

The sample holds many counts of this clonotype. This chain joins TRBV5-8 and TRBJ2-5; 9 bases fit TRBD1. With V trimmed by 4 bases and J by 1 base, 11 bases remained unmatched. The CDR3 consists of 17 residues. Germline loops: CDR1 SGHTS, CDR2 YDEGEE. The chain's CDR3 is CASSRGQGLGTQETQYF. The CDR3 nucleotides are TGTGCCAGCAGCAGAGGACAGGGGCTGGGGACCCAAGAGACCCAGTACTTC.

The table lists this clonotype with a count of one. The V and J genes are TRBV2 and TRBJ1-3; D gene unclear. This CDR3 is 15 amino acids long. The germline V gene has CDR1 SNHLY and CDR2 FYNNEI. Between the trimmed V and J ends, which lost 6 bases and 14 bases, there was a span of 26 bases. CDR3 sequence (DNA): TGTGCCAGCAGCGTAGAGCGGGGTTCCGGGAACAACTTATATTTT. This codes for CASSVERGSGNNLYF.

This CDR3 is CASSGSPREDTQYF. CDR3 bases: TGTGCCAGCAGCGGCAGTCCCAGGGAAGATACGCAGTATTTT. The chain couples TRBV7-2 to TRBJ2-3, with D possibly TRBD1 on 5 matching bases. Per germline, CDR1 SGHTA and CDR2 FQGNSA. CDR3 length: 14 residues. V was clipped by 5 bases and J by 5 bases, with 14 bases between them.

This clonotype has a count of ten or more. The gene calls are TRBV10-3 and TRBJ2-2; D remains ambiguous. This CDR3 region has 14 residues. The germline gives CDR1 ENHRY, CDR2 SYGVKD. Trimming cost V 2 bases and J 5 bases, with 9 bases left between them. The CDR3 DNA is TGTGCCATCAGTGAGATGGGATGGACCGGGGAGCTGTTTTTT. Its protein product is CAISEMGWTGELFF.

In its sample, this clonotype was seen many times. The V and J genes are TRBV4-1 and TRBJ1-6; 7 nucleotides match TRBD1. V shed 4 bases, J shed 10 bases, and the junction held 10 bases outside the gene matches. Germline V lookup: CDR1 MGHRA, CDR2 YSYEKL. This CDR3 contains 15 residues. This CDR3 is CASSPGTVIRSPLHF. The CDR3 nucleotides are TGCGCCAGCAGCCCCGGGACAGTAATACGATCACCCCTCCACTTT.

Many counts were recorded for this clonotype. The chain has TRBV2 and TRBJ2-7, with TRBD2 as a possible D gene (5 bases). Trimming left V 7 bases short and J 1 base short, with 8 bases between. The CDR3 loop spans 12 amino acids. Germline V CDR1 and CDR2: SNHLY, FYNNEI. The CDR3 protein is CASKGSSYEQYF. The CDR3 DNA follows: TGTGCCAGCAAAGGGAGTTCCTACGAGCAGTACTTC.

Concerning this clonotype: Possible read error: a much larger clone is one base away. The chain combines TRBV6-2 or TRBV6-3 with TRBJ1-3; no firm D call. Germline V gene data show CDR1 as MNHEY and CDR2 as SVGEGT. The CDR3 has 12 amino acids. Trimming took off 7 bases at V and 4 bases at J, with 8 bases between the two ends. The CDR3 loop is CASTSSGNTIYF. The CDR3 DNA reads TGTGCCAGCACGTCATCCGGAAACACCATATATTTT.

About this clonotype: This sequence may be a read error, since a much larger clone differs from it by one base. The chain recombines TRBV7-2 with TRBJ2-5, with TRBD2 matching over 12 bases. The CDR3 covers 18 residues. The germline V gene has CDR1 SGHTA and CDR2 FQGNSA. As DNA, the CDR3 is TGCGCCAGCAGCCAAGTTGCTACGGCTAGCGGGGGGGAAGAGGCCCAGTACTTC. Residues: CASSQVATASGGEEAQYF.

For this clonotype: Relative to the germline gene, one junction end is altered; a read error may explain this. The J gene is TRBJ2-2, the V gene TRBV7-4, with D maybe TRBD2 (6 bases). Germline V gives CDR1 SGHVT, CDR2 SQSDAQ. This CDR3 region has 14 residues. The CDR3 is CASRSGACAGELFF. The CDR3 coding sequence is TGTGCCAGCAGGTCGGGAGCGTGCGCCGGTGAGCTGTTTTTT.

This chain links TRBV2 with TRBJ1-5; possible D gene TRBD1, 6 bases. The CDR3 totals 16 residues. Germline CDR1 reads SNHLY; CDR2 reads FYNNEI. V lost 5 bases and J lost 2, with 16 bases in between. The DNA for the CDR3 is TGTGCCAGCAGTTTATGGTCCAGGGGTGGCAATCAGCCCCAGCATTTT. This encodes CASSLWSRGGNQPQHF.

The chain uses TRBV7-9 and TRBJ2-3, with D perhaps matching TRBD1 (5 bases). The CDR3 sequence is 16 residues long. Germline CDR1 SEHNR, CDR2 FQNEAQ (reference sequence). V was shortened by 5 bases and J by 6 bases, with 21 bases between the two germline ends. The CDR3 DNA reads as TGTGCCAGCAGCGTATCGGACACCTACGGCCAGGATACGCAGTATTTT. Translating it yields CASSVSDTYGQDTQYF.

In regard to this clonotype: One end of the junction does not line up with germline, which may come from a read error. The chain joins TRBV29-1 to TRBJ1-1; D is perhaps TRBD1 (6 bases). Germline loops: CDR1 SQVTM, CDR2 ANQGSEA. The length of the CDR3 is 14 residues. The CDR3 here is CSVRPGGGCYEDYF. CDR3 nucleotide sequence: TGCAGCGTGCGGCCGGGAGGGGGTTGTTATGAAGATTACTTT.

This clonotype was detected ten times or more. The gene calls are TRBV7-2 and TRBJ1-2, with TRBD1 matching over 7 bases. Germline assignment: CDR1 SGHTA and CDR2 FQGNSA. This CDR3 is 15 amino acids long. V lost 4 bases, J lost 8 bases, and 13 bases stayed unmatched. In nucleotides, the CDR3 is TGTGCCAGCAGCTCACCCTCGGGACAGTTTGGGGGCTACACCTTC. Translated, it gives CASSSPSGQFGGYTF. The full variable domain, in which reference TRBV7-2 and TRBJ1-2 provide the parts outside the CDR3, is GAGVSQSPSNKVTEKGKDVELRCDPISGHTALYWYRQSLGQGLEFLIYFQGNSAPDKSGLPSDRFSAERTGGSVSTLTIQRTQQEDSAVYLCASSSPSGQFGGYTFGSGTRLTVV.

The V and J genes are TRBV9 and TRBJ1-2; TRBD1 agrees at 7 bases. CDR3 length: 15 residues. Germline trimming cut 0 bases from V and 4 bases from J; bases unmatched to any gene: 6. CDR1 is SGDLS, CDR2 YYNGEE, per germline. CDR3 nucleotide sequence: TGTGCCAGCAGCGTAGATCCAGGGGGGGTCTATGGCTACACCTTC. Protein product: CASSVDPGGVYGYTF.

This clonotype was seen only once. Germline is not matched at one junction end, which may reflect a read error. The chain recombines TRBV9 with TRBJ1-1; D is unresolved. From germline, CDR1 is SGDLS and CDR2 YYNGEE. This CDR3 spans 13 amino acids. The CDR3 is CASSVVEQTDAFF. The CDR3, as DNA: TGTGCCAGCAGCGTAGTCGAGCAGACCGATGCTTTTTTT.

The CDR3 DNA follows: TGCAGTGCTAGAAAAGGGGAAACAGGGGGCGGAGAGGAAAAACTGTTTTTT. Translated, it gives CSARKGETGGGEEKLFF. V is TRBV20-1 and J is TRBJ1-4; 9 nucleotides agree with TRBD1. Trimming took 2 bases from V and 8 from J; bases not matched to a gene: 15. This CDR3 is 17 amino acids long. Germline-derived CDR1 and CDR2 are DFQATT and SNEGSKA (reference sequence).

This clonotype was counted at least ten times. The rearrangement links TRBV20-1 to TRBJ1-1; D ambiguous. The CDR3 runs to 11 residues. Trimming took off 2 bases at V and 4 bases at J, with 5 bases between the two ends. Germline CDR1 is DFQATT and CDR2 is SNEGSKA (reference sequence). For the CDR3, the DNA is TGCAGTGCTAGACCCGGCACTGAAGCTTTCTTT. It translates to CSARPGTEAFF.

V is TRBV5-4 and J is TRBJ2-1, with no clear D. Germline V gene sequence: CDR1 SGHNT, CDR2 YYREEE (reference sequence). The CDR3 loop spans 15 amino acids. The ends were cut back, 4 bases at V and 6 bases at J, with 17 bases in the middle. The CDR3 reads CASSVPLGPFNEQFF. The CDR3 DNA follows: TGTGCCAGCAGCGTACCGTTAGGTCCCTTCAATGAGCAGTTCTTC.

The rearrangement joins TRBV9 to TRBJ2-5; D ambiguous. This CDR3 region has 18 residues. Germline V gene sequence: CDR1 SGDLS, CDR2 YYNGEE. The germline V and J ends were trimmed by 4 bases and 1 base, with 23 bases remaining between them. The CDR3 nucleotides read TGTGCCAGCAGCAGAGAATTGACCGTTCTAGAGTTCCAAGAGACCCAGTACTTC. It encodes CASSRELTVLEFQETQYF.

About this clonotype: A much larger clone differs by one base, so this may be a read error. CDR3 protein: CASTSQGRGPTDTQYF. In DNA, the CDR3 is TGTGCCAGCACCTCACAGGGAAGAGGCCCCACAGATACGCAGTATTTT. The rearrangement links TRBV6-6 to TRBJ2-3; possibly TRBD1 for D (6 bases). With 7 bases removed from V and 2 bases from J, the gap between germline ends came to 19 bases. This CDR3 comprises 16 residues. Germline lookup yields CDR1 MNHNY and CDR2 SVGAGI (reference sequence).

Remarks on this clonotype: It may be a read error: a sequence one base away is much more abundant. This rearrangement joins TRBV19 to TRBJ1-2; tentative D call: TRBD1 (6 bases). V was cut by 4 bases and J by 6 bases, with 24 bases left in between. CDR3 length: 17 residues. Germline V gene sequence: CDR1 LNHDA, CDR2 SQIVND (reference sequence). CDR3 nucleotides: TGTGCCAGTAGTAGCTCCTACAGGGACCGCACTGTACATGGCTACACCTTC. Protein: CASSSSYRDRTVHGYTF.

The chain has TRBV7-3 and TRBJ2-1; 9 nucleotides line up with TRBD1. The germline CDR1 and CDR2 sequences are SGHTA and FQGTGA. This CDR3 has 16 amino acids. Unmatched junction bases numbered 12, after V lost 5 bases and J lost 7 bases. The CDR3 spells CASSERGQGLKNEQFF. CDR3 coding DNA: TGTGCCAGCAGCGAGCGGGGACAGGGCTTGAAAAATGAGCAGTTCTTC.